Described below is a single T cell receptor beta chain sequence and its context. Its antigen is not yet known. No base quality information exists; no much larger clone differs at one position. Preparation of the library involved the immunoSEQ multiplex PCR assay. The multiplex PCR relied on a mix of 60 forward primers for TCR Vbeta segments and 13 reverse primers for TCR Jbeta segments. The CDR3 region of rearranged TCR beta genes was amplified from genomic DNA by a multiplex PCR assay. Amplified TCR beta libraries were sequenced as 87-base-pair reads on the Illumina HiSeq System. The source study handled its data this way. Across the 670 or so repertoires, a later analysis counted roughly 84 million unique TCR beta chains, roughly 11 million of which were shared by at least two donors. To remove PCR and sequencing errors, raw reads were error-corrected and collapsed into unique sequences using a nearest-neighbor algorithm that merged closely related sequences. CDR3 sequences were aligned to IMGT reference sequences to assign V, D and J gene segments. For a sequence to be retained, a match of at least six nucleotides was required to both a V gene segment and a J gene segment. Rearrangements were called productive when the CDR3 lacked stop codons and stayed in frame with V and J; all others were non-productive. CDR3 was defined by IMGT convention, running from the second conserved V-encoded cysteine to the conserved J-encoded phenylalanine. The earlier analysis of about 610 of the donors excluded any sequence lacking an unambiguous match to a single V gene segment. An earlier analysis of a few hundred of the donors called V segments functional above 56.7% productive rearrangements and segregating when the between-donor standard deviation exceeded 5%. A statistical classification framework was built to diagnose cytomegalovirus status from the catalog of TCR beta chain sequences. V and J gene assignment, in a later analysis, came from comparing TCR nucleotide sequences with IMGT/GENE-DB human TR gene sequences. In a later analysis, CDR3 sequences and most-parsimonious VDJ recombination scenarios were assigned using the TCRdist pipeline. In a later analysis, each TCR beta chain was defined by its CDR3 amino acid sequence together with its V-gene family, and reads lacking a unique V-gene family were excluded. To address suspected cross-contamination and a sequencing artifact, a later analysis removed around 600 highly shared, low-generation-probability nucleotide sequences. In a later analysis, a clonal expansion index was calculated for each public chain from normalized within-repertoire ranks of inferred template counts. Generation probabilities in a later analysis came from a VDJ recombination model fitted to out-of-frame rearrangements, and those results were checked against IGoR. In a later analysis, hypergeometric tests were used to score TCR-TCR, TCR-HLA and TCR-CMV co-occurrence, with a repertoire-size bias correction applied to TCR pairs. In a later analysis, false discovery rates were estimated by permuting HLA or CMV assignments 20 times. In a later analysis, co-occurring TCRs were grouped using DBSCAN, and TCRdist sequence similarity was added for clustering within HLA-allele-positive subsets. Co-occurrence clustering excluded repertoires with fewer than 30,000 or more than 120,000 public chains, plus five with anomalous nucleotide sharing. The table was pulled from immuneACCESS by TCRdb, which kept in-frame rearrangements only. Such tables lose some clones; where checked, under half of the loss comes from unresolved V genes, and the rest has no known cause. V and J calls and clone size are given by that table; D and trimming were obtained from the DNA. Counted in this sample were under 150,000 clones; roughly 80% of them appeared once. Around 11% of the sample lies in the top ten.

The data stem from a study of cytomegalovirus exposure and HLA in healthy donors (dated by TCRdb to 2015 to 2018). In terms of the full investigation: An earlier analysis of 587 of the donors reported about 260 Gb of sequence data and around 120 million unique TCR beta sequences obtained from around 170 million T cells. HLA typing covered class I and class II loci at four-digit resolution. The later analysis used no new phenotypic data to find candidate immune exposures, relying instead on TCR beta sequences and their occurrence across donors. Across under 500 genotyped donors of the cohort, an average of about 220,000 unique TCR beta nucleotide sequences per donor were sequenced, and 15% to 20% of those sequences were non-productive. Roughly 300 gigabases of sequencing data and roughly 90 million unique TCR sequences were included in an early release covering 500 to 750 HLA-typed donors. The study was designed to test whether signatures of past pathogen exposure could be identified by cataloging public T cell receptors. Of the 350 to 450 genotyped donors, 80% to 90% were placed in the genetic ancestry cluster associated with self-reported Caucasian donors. Genome-wide SNP genotypes for about 60% of the roughly 670 donors were used in a later genetic analysis, which treated that subset as a discovery cohort. To predict cytomegalovirus infection status, the study combined high-throughput TCR immunosequencing, statistical association of individual TCRs with disease status, and machine learning. Roughly five DR-DQ haplotypes were treated as single units for association and clustering because of strong linkage in the cohort. The number of donors typed differed by locus, with roughly 629-640 for A, B, C, DRB1 and DQB1, approximately 500 for DQA1, nearly 610 for DPA1, and approximately 470 for DPB1. An earlier analysis of fewer than 700 of the donors applied high-throughput TCR beta sequencing to assess whether each TCR beta V gene segment acted as functional or pseudogenic. Using immunosequencing, the study profiled T cell repertoires from 666 subjects and related those repertoires to cytomegalovirus serostatus. In addition to the first cohort of roughly 670 subjects, a separate validation cohort of approximately 130 different subjects was used. Donor age, sex, ethnicity and CMV serostatus were compiled together with the repertoire data. A later analysis re-analyzed previously published TCR beta repertoires from several hundred donors and added high-resolution HLA genotyping to study TCR occurrence patterns. All discovery cohort repertoires had been generated using a single sequencing platform.

The cohort consisted of 650 to 700 healthy bone marrow donors. At the time of sampling, all cohort members were nominally healthy, though unrecorded immune exposures were likely present. The donor was CMV seropositive and belonged to the group of more than 250 seropositive cohort members. A peripheral blood sample was collected from each donor, and TCR beta sequencing was performed on peripheral blood mononuclear cells. The Qiagen DNeasy Blood Extraction Kit was used to extract genomic DNA from the blood cell samples. The research as a whole found: The classifier was reported to diagnose cytomegalovirus status with high specificity and sensitivity in both the original cohort and the validation cohort. Linkage disequilibrium might explain the correlated functional status among segregating V segments, but an unknown experimental factor could not be ruled out. Some IMGT-functional V segments, including TRBV6-2 and TRBV6-3, could not be distinguished by the 87-base-pair reads and were therefore excluded. Strong co-occurrence of HLA alleles, especially DR and DQ, made assigning TCR associations to individual alleles difficult. About 17 rarely observed V segments, including chromosome 9 orphons, were excluded from the earlier analysis of about 610 of the donors because counts were too low. At a false discovery rate of 0.05, a later analysis linked under 20,000 TCR beta sequences to specific HLA alleles. Several of the top co-occurrence clusters appeared to be linked to parvovirus B19, influenza, CMV and Epstein-Barr virus, according to a later analysis. A total of around 150 TCR beta chains were listed by the study as associated with cytomegalovirus. Because HLA typing was missing for some donors at each locus, association tests included only the typed subset. In a later analysis, TCR association rates were found to vary across HLA loci, with the most associated TCRs seen for DRB1 alleles and the fewest for HLA-C alleles. A few of the identified cytomegalovirus-associated TCR beta chains were confirmed in vitro to be specific for cytomegalovirus antigens. A further reported finding was that TCR beta sequences accurately predicted the HLA-A and HLA-B alleles for most subjects in the first cohort. The authors suggested that the approach could potentially be extended to other disease states and immunological phenotypes. In a later analysis, most CMV-associated TCR beta chains were found to appear HLA-restricted, with HLA associations seemingly driven largely by CMV exposure. Most TCR sequences were observed very rarely across donors, whereas some public TCRs were present in many individuals. The only immune exposure information available for the cohort was CMV serostatus. The presence/absence analyses assumed that sequencing depth was roughly uniform across donors, and that assumption may not be true. A later genetic analysis reported fewer N-insertions in productive TCRs among donors in an Asian-associated ancestry cluster than the roughly 620-donor mean. A cluster of highly shared sequence variants was judged likely to represent a technical artifact of the sequencing pipeline. This cohort had only TCR beta chains sequenced, and the lack of alpha or paired-chain data limited which features could be detected. V-gene and J-gene trimming of TCR beta chains was associated with a missense DCLRE1C variant in a later genetic analysis, and the association was replicated in an independent cohort. Broadly in line with IMGT annotations, most TCR beta V segments showed up in productive rearrangements about 90% or about 30% of the time in an earlier analysis of 450 to 600 of the donors. In a later analysis, HLA-associated TCR beta chains were found to be more clonally expanded and to have lower generation probabilities than equally common non-associated chains.

CDR1 and CDR2 (SGHRS, YFSETQ) derive from the germline V gene. At the junction V is shortened by 3 bases and J by 3 bases, with 9 bases in between. Including cysteine and phenylalanine, the CDR3 has 13 amino acids. Only the CDR3 portion is preserved as DNA: 39 bases, with reading frame beginning at the first base. The sequenced sample was PBMCs. Rearrangement joined TRBV5-1 to TRBJ1-1, with TRBD1 perhaps the D gene, on 5 matching bases. The TCR comes from a male donor in good health and CMV-seropositive. The nucleotide sequence is TGCGCCAGCAGCTGGGGGGGGGACACTGAAGCTTTCTTT. The encoded protein is CASSWGGDTEAFF.